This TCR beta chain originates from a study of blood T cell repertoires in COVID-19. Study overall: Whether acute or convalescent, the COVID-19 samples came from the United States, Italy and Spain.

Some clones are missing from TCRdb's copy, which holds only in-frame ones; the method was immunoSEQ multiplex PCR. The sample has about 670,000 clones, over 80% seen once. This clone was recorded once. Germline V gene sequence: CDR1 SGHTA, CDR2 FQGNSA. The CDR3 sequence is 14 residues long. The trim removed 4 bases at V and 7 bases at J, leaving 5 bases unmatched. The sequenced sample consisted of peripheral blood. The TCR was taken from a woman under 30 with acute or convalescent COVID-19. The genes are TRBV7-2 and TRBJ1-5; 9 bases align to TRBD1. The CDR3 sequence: CASSSGQGYQPQHF. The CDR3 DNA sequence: TGTGCCAGCAGCTCCGGACAGGGGTACCAGCCCCAGCATTTT.